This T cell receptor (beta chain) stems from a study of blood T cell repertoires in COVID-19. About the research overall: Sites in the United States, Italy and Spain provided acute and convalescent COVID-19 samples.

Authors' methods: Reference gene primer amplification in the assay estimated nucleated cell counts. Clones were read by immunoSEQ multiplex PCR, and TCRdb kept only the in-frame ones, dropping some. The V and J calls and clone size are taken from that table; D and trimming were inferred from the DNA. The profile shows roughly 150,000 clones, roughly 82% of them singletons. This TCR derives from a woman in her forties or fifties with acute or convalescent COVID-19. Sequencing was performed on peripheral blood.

The CDR3 coding sequence is TGTGCCAGCAGCTTAGAAGGGGTCGGACAGCCCCAGCATTTT. Amino acid sequence: CASSLEGVGQPQHF. The V call is TRBV7-2, the J call TRBJ1-5, with D possibly being TRBD1 (5 bases). Germline CDR1 is SGHTA and CDR2 is FQGNSA. The V end lost 1 base, the J end lost 7 bases, and 11 bases lay between the germline ends. This CDR3 has 14 amino acids.